The 23 T cell receptor beta chains below all came from one sample that was sequenced in a study of blood T cell repertoires in COVID-19. The table came from immunoSEQ multiplex PCR; TCRdb's copy has only in-frame clones and leaves some out. This table has 450,000 to 500,000 clones, 88% appearing once. Specimen: PBMCs or T cells enriched from blood (not recorded which). These receptors originate from a woman in her fifties or sixties who had recovered from COVID-19.

The chain employs TRBV9 and TRBJ2-2; D possibly corresponds to TRBD1 (8 bases). Trimming shortened V by 2 bases and J by 0 bases, and 23 bases separated the two germline ends. This CDR3 spans 20 amino acids. Germline V gene lookup returns CDR1 SGDLS and CDR2 YYNGEE. The CDR3 coding sequence is TGTGCCAGCAGCGTCCGCGGACAGGGAATTGCGGGGGCGAACACCGGGGAGCTGTTTTTT. This encodes CASSVRGQGIAGANTGELFF.

The chain combines TRBV4-1 with TRBJ1-5; no firm D call. The CDR3 contains 15 residues. Germline-derived CDR1 and CDR2 are MGHRA and YSYEKL. V dropped 1 base and J dropped 5 bases, with 12 bases sitting between them. The CDR3 region has the DNA TGCGCCAGCAGCCAAGGTAATAGGGAGGATCAGCCCCAGCATTTT. It specifies CASSQGNREDQPQHF.

The V gene is TRBV5-4, the J gene TRBJ2-5, with D possibly being TRBD1 (6 bases). This CDR3 spans 16 amino acids. Between the trimmed V and J ends, which lost 0 bases and 3 bases, there was a span of 15 bases. The germline V gene encodes CDR1 SGHNT and CDR2 YYREEE (reference sequence). This CDR3 reads CASSLGLLKGEETQYF. CDR3 DNA sequence: TGTGCCAGCAGCTTGGGCCTCCTAAAGGGGGAAGAGACCCAGTACTTC. Filled out from reference TRBV5-4 and TRBJ2-5, the complete variable domain reads ETGVTQSPTHLIKTRGQQVTLRCSSQSGHNTVSWYQQALGQGPQFIFQYYREEENGRGNFPPRFSGLQFPNYSSELNVNALELDDSALYLCASSLGLLKGEETQYFGPGTRLLVL.

The chain uses TRBV5-6 and TRBJ1-2; D is unclear. The CDR3 has 16 residues. V lost 0 bases, J lost 3 bases, and 15 bases lay in between. From germline, CDR1 is SGHDT and CDR2 YYEEEE. The CDR3 DNA reads as TGTGCCAGCAGCTTGGCTCGCAAGGGAGGATACTATGGCTACACCTTC. Translation gives CASSLARKGGYYGYTF.

This chain joins TRBV27 and TRBJ1-6, with a possible D match to TRBD1 (6 bases). Germline values: CDR1 MNHEY, CDR2 SMNVEV (reference sequence). V was shortened by 6 bases and J by 6 bases, with 12 bases between the two germline ends. The CDR3 sequence is 14 residues long. In DNA form, the CDR3 reads TGTGCCAGCAGCGCAGGGGAAGGTAATTCACCCCTCCACTTT. Its translation is CASSAGEGNSPLHF.

This rearrangement joins TRBV6-4 to TRBJ2-3, with 10 nucleotides matching TRBD2. The CDR3 loop spans 15 amino acids. Germline CDR1 MRHNA, CDR2 SNTAGT. Trimming took 5 bases from V and 4 from J; bases not matched to a gene: 6. The CDR3 sequence is CASSRTSGEADTQYF. In DNA form, the CDR3 reads TGTGCCAGCAGTCGCACTAGCGGGGAGGCAGATACGCAGTATTTT.

J is TRBJ1-5 and V is TRBV11-2; 9 bases align to TRBD1. The CDR3 sequence is 15 residues long. In germline, CDR1 is SGHAT, CDR2 FQNNGV. J was trimmed by 3 bases and V by 5 bases; bases with no gene match: 5. The CDR3 reads CASSQGTGFNQPQHF. The CDR3 DNA reads TGTGCCAGCAGCCAAGGGACAGGGTTCAATCAGCCCCAGCATTTT.

This sequence joins TRBV6-5 and TRBJ2-7; D ambiguous. Germline V CDR1 and CDR2: MNHEY, SVGAGI. CDR3 size: 13 residues. With 5 bases removed from V and 5 bases from J, the gap between germline ends came to 13 bases. CDR3 sequence (DNA): TGTGCCAGCAGTCATATCCTCTATCACGAGCAGTACTTC. Translation: CASSHILYHEQYF.

The CDR3 here is CASSQDLVLGPGGNTIYF. The CDR3 DNA reads TGCGCCAGCAGCCAAGATCTGGTATTGGGGCCTGGCGGAAACACCATATATTTT. This chain links TRBV4-1 with TRBJ1-3; maybe TRBD1 (5 bases). The CDR3 sequence is 18 residues long. Between the trimmed V and J ends, which lost 0 bases and 4 bases, there was a span of 19 bases. Germline CDR1 MGHRA, CDR2 YSYEKL.

A single count supports this clone. The rearrangement joins TRBV6-5 to TRBJ1-5; D possibly corresponds to TRBD1 (6 bases). V was clipped by 5 bases and J by 3 bases, with 14 bases between them. The CDR3 loop spans 15 amino acids. The V gene's germline CDR1 is MNHEY and CDR2 SVGAGI. The chain's CDR3 is CASSRTQGVNQPQHF. DNA of the CDR3: TGTGCCAGCAGTAGGACACAGGGAGTCAATCAGCCCCAGCATTTT.

This rearrangement joins TRBV15 to TRBJ2-1; D perhaps matches TRBD2 (6 bases). The CDR3 runs to 18 residues. Trimming shortened V by 3 bases and J by 10 bases, and 28 bases separated the two germline ends. CDR1 is LNHNV, CDR2 YYDKDF, per germline (reference sequence). CDR3 nucleotides: TGTGCCACCAGCAGCCTTAGGATCTGGGACTTCCCTTTATGGGAGCAGTTCTTC. Translated: CATSSLRIWDFPLWEQFF.

This sequence joins TRBV2 and TRBJ1-2, with TRBD1 as a possible D gene (5 bases). The CDR3 contains 14 residues. V shed 1 base and J shed 3 bases, with 9 bases lying between them. Germline CDR1 reads SNHLY; CDR2 reads FYNNEI. CDR3 loop: CASSEVTEHYGYTF. The CDR3 DNA follows: TGTGCCAGCAGTGAAGTGACAGAGCACTATGGCTACACCTTC.

J is TRBJ1-1 and V is TRBV5-1, with 9 bases aligning to TRBD1. Trimming removed 5 bases from V and 7 bases from J; junction bases left unmatched: 12. This CDR3 is built from 15 residues. Germline-derived CDR1 and CDR2 are SGHRS and YFSETQ. The CDR3 region has the DNA TGCGCCAGCAGACCGGGACAGGGACAAGCTATTGAAGCTTTCTTT. Translated: CASRPGQGQAIEAFF.

The chain recombines TRBV7-9 with TRBJ2-7, with D perhaps matching TRBD2 (5 bases). The CDR3 length is 15 residues. V lost 2 bases and J lost 5, with 16 bases in between. The germline CDR1 and CDR2 sequences are SEHNR and FQNEAQ (reference sequence). DNA for the CDR3: TGTGCCAGCAGCTTAAGGCGGGTGGAGGTTGACGAGCAGTACGTC. Translated: CASSLRRVEVDEQYV.

Here the CDR3 reads CASSPTRTGEDYGYTF. In DNA, the CDR3 is TGCGCCAGCAGCCCGACCCGGACAGGGGAGGACTATGGCTACACCTTC. The chain couples TRBV5-1 to TRBJ1-2, with 9 bases identical to TRBD1. Germline lookup yields CDR1 SGHRS and CDR2 YFSETQ. The CDR3 covers 16 residues. Trimming removed 4 bases from V and 3 bases from J; junction bases left unmatched: 10.

The chain couples TRBV5-1 to TRBJ1-1; D unresolved. Trimming left V 0 bases short and J 0 bases short, with 9 bases between. Germline assignment: CDR1 SGHRS and CDR2 YFSETQ. The CDR3 covers 15 residues. The CDR3 sequence is CASSLETPMNTEAFF. The CDR3 DNA is TGCGCCAGCAGCTTGGAGACACCCATGAACACTGAAGCTTTCTTT.

The rearrangement links TRBV5-1 to TRBJ1-3, with a tentative D call TRBD1 (5 bases). CDR1 is SGHRS and CDR2 is YFSETQ in the germline V gene. The CDR3 totals 17 residues. The V and J ends lost 0 bases and 0 bases respectively, with 13 bases between them. CDR3 region: CASSLGNQGSSGNTIYF. The CDR3 DNA reads as TGCGCCAGCAGCTTGGGGAATCAGGGAAGCTCTGGAAACACCATATATTTT.

The chain couples TRBV11-2 to TRBJ1-5; D is ambiguous. The V and J ends lost 4 bases and 4 bases respectively, with 8 bases between them. This CDR3 is 13 amino acids long. Germline values: CDR1 SGHAT, CDR2 FQNNGV. The CDR3 region has the DNA TGTGCCAGCAGCTCTTCTCGGAATCAGCCCCAGCATTTT. Residues: CASSSSRNQPQHF.

The rearrangement joins TRBV27 to TRBJ2-3, with 11 bases matching TRBD1. Germline V gene data show CDR1 as MNHEY and CDR2 as SMNVEV (reference sequence). This CDR3 region has 15 residues. V shed 5 bases, J shed 7 bases, and the junction held 8 bases outside the gene matches. Written as DNA, the CDR3 is TGTGCCAGCAGTCGGCCGGGACAGGGGGTATATACGCAGTATTTT. Translation gives CASSRPGQGVYTQYF.

The gene calls are TRBV5-1 and TRBJ1-2, with 10 nucleotides matching TRBD1. Germline assignment: CDR1 SGHRS and CDR2 YFSETQ. J lost 1 base, V lost 2 bases, and 8 bases had no gene match. This CDR3 has 17 residues. CDR3 DNA sequence: TGCGCCAGCAGCTTTGGGACAGGGGCTGGAGGTAACTATGGCTACACCTTC. Amino acid sequence: CASSFGTGAGGNYGYTF.

This clone has only one observation. The chain recombines TRBV11-2 with TRBJ2-2; D gene unclear. The CDR3 runs 12 residues. Trimming removed 1 base from V and 6 bases from J, with 3 bases in between. Germline V gives CDR1 SGHAT, CDR2 FQNNGV. The CDR3 region is CASSLVAGELFF. CDR3 bases: TGTGCCAGCAGCTTAGTCGCCGGGGAGCTGTTTTTT.

The chain employs TRBV7-9 and TRBJ1-4, with 8 bases lining up with TRBD1. CDR1 and CDR2 from the germline V gene are SEHNR and FQNEAQ (reference sequence). This CDR3 region has 15 residues. V lost 4 bases to trimming and J lost 5 bases; unmatched junction nucleotides: 6. The CDR3 loop reads CASSYSTGENEKLFF. CDR3 coding DNA: TGTGCCAGCAGCTACTCGACAGGGGAGAATGAAAAACTGTTTTTT.

This clone was seen only once. The chain has TRBV28 and TRBJ1-5, with a weak D call TRBD1 (6 bases). This CDR3 is 14 amino acids long. Germline loops: CDR1 MDHEN, CDR2 SYDVKM. V shed 7 bases and J shed 7 bases, with 17 bases lying between them. CDR3 sequence reads: CASKGGTRTQPQHF. The CDR3 DNA sequence: TGTGCCAGCAAGGGGGGGACTCGGACCCAGCCCCAGCATTTT. Supplemented by reference TRBV28 and TRBJ1-5, the full variable domain reads DVKVTQSSRYLVKRTGEKVFLECVQDMDHENMFWYRQDPGLGLRLIYFSYDVKMKEKGDIPEGYSVSREKKERFSLILESASTNQTSMYLCASKGGTRTQPQHFGDGTRLSIL.